Included here is one T cell receptor beta chain sequence, with context. Its antigen is currently unknown. The data are from a study of shared clonotypes between healthy human individuals. CD45RO-negative, CCR7-selected cells formed the naive CD8 fraction, which excluded terminally differentiated effector memory CD45RA+ cells. General study results and limits: On the whole, naive subsets had larger estimated richness than memory subsets had. Large depth notwithstanding, sorted-subset sequencing proved incomplete by rarefaction.

The CDR3 contains 15 residues. Germline CDR1 reads MGHRA; CDR2 reads YSYEKL. Trimming took 4 bases from V and 2 from J, leaving 13 bases between them. The authors ran the assay at deep level. Here immunoSEQ multiplex PCR was the method, and the copy in TCRdb shows in-frame clones only, minus some. The repertoire holds 750,000 to 1,000,000 clones, with 90% to 95% as singletons. This receptor was taken from a man in his thirties or forties in good health. The rearrangement uses TRBV4-1 and TRBJ2-3; no clear D. Sequencing used naive CD8+ T cells sorted from blood. CDR3 nucleotide sequence: TGCGCCAGCAGCCTCCGGCCCCTGGCCACAGATACGCAGTATTTT. Translating it yields CASSLRPLATDTQYF.